This T cell receptor beta chain was sequenced during a study of technical replicates of blood from a few donors. The data were produced by immunoSEQ multiplex PCR, yet TCRdb's version contains in-frame clones alone and is incomplete. The data hold about 97,000 clones, with just under 95% observed a single time. The V end was cut by 1 base, the J end by 0 bases, with 10 bases between. The CDR3 is 16 amino acids. Per germline, CDR1 SGHVS and CDR2 FQNEAQ. This receptor was obtained from a human donor in good health. The chain combines TRBV7-8 with TRBJ1-3; unclear D gene. The sample comprised T cells isolated from PBMCs. This chain's CDR3 is CASSLGRTASGNTIYF. CDR3 nucleotides: TGTGCCAGCAGCTTAGGACGGACTGCCTCTGGAAACACCATATATTTT. Full variable domain (outside the CDR3, taken from reference TRBV7-8 and TRBJ1-3): GAGVSQSPRYKVAKRGQDVALRCDPISGHVSLFWYQQALGQGPEFLTYFQNEAQLDKSGLPSDRFFAERPEGSVSTLKIQRTQQEDSAVYLCASSLGRTASGNTIYFGEGSWLTVV.